This T cell receptor beta chain emerged from a study of regulatory T cells in long-lasting Graves disease. This clonotype was counted many times. Time point given: newly diagnosed GD, antithyroid drugs for less than 3 months. Making the TCR library involved RNA that had been extracted from PBMCs. Germline-derived CDR1 and CDR2 are LNHDA and SQIVND (reference sequence). The V end was cut by 7 bases, the J end by 6 bases, with 12 bases between. The CDR3 totals 12 residues. TCR beta libraries were built with iRepertoire HTBI primers and Arm-PCR of CDR3 regions. TCRdb re-derived calls from the multiplex PCR reads in MiXCR, one entry per CDR3 protein. The sample holds over 450,000 distinct CDR3 sequences, 12% seen once. Another study also made use of these data, one on T cells in Graves' hyperthyroidism and ophthalmopathy.

This sequence joins TRBV19 and TRBJ1-2; D unresolved. The material sequenced was peripheral blood mononuclear cells (PBMCs), taken at new diagnosis, from a patient treated with antithyroid drugs. The TCR was taken from a woman aged 25 to 39 with Graves disease. DNA for the CDR3: TGTGCCAGTACTACATTCCCCCATGGCTACACCTTC. This sequence encodes CASTTFPHGYTF.